Below, 30 T cell receptor beta chains from the same sample are listed, as sequenced in a study of cytomegalovirus exposure and HLA in healthy donors. A multiplex PCR was run with 60 Vbeta primers and 13 Jbeta primers. Sequencing used immunoSEQ multiplex PCR; TCRdb keeps in-frame clones, though not all of them. Here the sample spans roughly 120,000 clones, around 80% being singletons. Sequenced input: PBMCs. The origin of the receptors is a man in his forties or fifties in good health and CMV-seronegative.

This clone showed up just once. The chain combines TRBV18 with TRBJ1-6; D might be TRBD1 (5 bases). Germline CDR1 reads KGHSH; CDR2 reads LQKENI. The CDR3 runs to 19 residues. With 4 bases removed from V and 3 bases from J, the gap between germline ends came to 22 bases. CDR3 protein: CASSLSFDRGSLYNSPLHF. Here the CDR3 DNA reads TGTGCCAGCTCACTATCGTTTGACCGGGGGAGCCTCTATAATTCACCCCTCCACTTT.

This clone has just one count. The rearrangement uses TRBV5-4 and TRBJ2-2, with 10 bases matching TRBD1. Germline V gene lookup returns CDR1 SGHNT and CDR2 YYREEE (reference sequence). There are 16 residues in the CDR3. V trimming: 0 bases; J trimming: 4 bases; junction bases outside the gene matches: 3. The CDR3 DNA reads TGTGCCAGCAGCTTGGCCCGGACAGGGGGCACCGGGGAGCTGTTTTTT. This gives the protein CASSLARTGGTGELFF.

In regard to this clone: The conserved phenylalanine or tryptophan normally closing the CDR3 is absent here, so this likely arose from a read error. This chain uses TRBV5-4 with TRBJ1-6, with TRBD1 identical over 11 bases. Per the germline V gene, CDR1 is SGHNT and CDR2 is YYREEE (reference sequence). V trimming: 4 bases; J trimming: 10 bases; junction bases outside the gene matches: 13. The CDR3 loop spans 17 amino acids. CDR3 DNA sequence: TGTGCCAGCAGCCCCGTGTCGGACAGGGGGCGAGGGTCACCCCTCCACTCT. Its translation is CASSPVSDRGRGSPLHS.

The chain recombines TRBV4-1 with TRBJ1-1; 7 bases are shared with TRBD1. Germline V lookup: CDR1 MGHRA, CDR2 YSYEKL. This CDR3 is built from 14 residues. V was pared by 7 bases and J by 1 base, with 6 bases of the junction left unmatched. CDR3 nucleotides: TGCGCCAGCAATGAGGGGGCGCCGAACACTGAAGCTTTCTTT. Its translation is CASNEGAPNTEAFF.

V and J are TRBV19 and TRBJ1-5; 7 positions agree with TRBD1. Trimming cost V 8 bases and J 4 bases; bases outside gene matches: 5. This CDR3 is 13 amino acids long. CDR1 LNHDA and CDR2 SQIVND come from the germline V gene (reference sequence). The CDR3, as DNA: TGTGCCAGTTCCCGGGACAGAAATCAGCCCCAGCATTTT. This translates into CASSRDRNQPQHF.

This clone was found a few times. The chain is built from TRBV7-3 and TRBJ2-3; D remains unclear. The germline V gene encodes CDR1 SGHTA and CDR2 FQGTGA. The CDR3 sequence is 15 residues long. Trimming removed 5 bases at V and 3 bases at J, with 15 bases between. CDR3 sequence reads: CASSASITRTDTQYF. The CDR3 DNA reads TGTGCCAGCAGCGCTTCCATTACCCGGACAGATACGCAGTATTTT.

The chain links TRBV18 to TRBJ1-2, with 10 bases aligning to TRBD1. This CDR3 is built from 14 residues. The ends lost 2 bases at V and 6 bases at J; junction bases unmatched: 3. The germline gives CDR1 KGHSH, CDR2 LQKENI. The CDR3 DNA reads as TGTGCCAGCTCACCAGCCGGGACAGGGGATGGCTACACCTTC. It specifies CASSPAGTGDGYTF.

V usage is TRBV7-9 and J usage is TRBJ1-1, with no clear D. Germline V gene lookup returns CDR1 SEHNR and CDR2 FQNEAQ (reference sequence). V lost 6 bases and J 4 bases, leaving 9 bases between the germline ends. The CDR3 totals 12 residues. CDR3 nucleotide sequence: TGTGCCAGCAGTCGGTTAGCCACTGAAGCTTTCTTT. Encoded protein: CASSRLATEAFF.

J is TRBJ1-4 and V is TRBV10-3; weak D call: TRBD1 (6 bases). CDR1 is ENHRY and CDR2 is SYGVKD in the germline V gene. The CDR3 is 14 amino acids. Between the trimmed V and J ends, which lost 0 bases and 13 bases, there was a span of 15 bases. The CDR3: CAISESRTADLLFF. The CDR3 DNA reads TGTGCCATCAGTGAGTCTAGGACAGCGGACCTACTGTTTTTT.

As concerns this clone: A read error may account for a junction end that differs from germline. The V gene is TRBV7-9, the J gene TRBJ2-5; 7 nucleotides match TRBD2. This CDR3 contains 14 residues. Per germline, CDR1 SEHNR and CDR2 FQNEAQ (reference sequence). The CDR3 loop is CSSSPTAGEETQYF. The DNA of the CDR3 is TGTTCCAGCAGCCCCACGGCGGGAGAAGAGACCCAGTACTTC.

Written as DNA, the CDR3 is TGTGCCAGCAGCTTAGTTAATCCGCGGGGTGAAAAACTGTTTTTT. Translated: CASSLVNPRGEKLFF. V usage is TRBV11-2 and J usage is TRBJ1-4, with D uncertain. Trimming took 1 base from V and 7 from J, leaving 13 bases between them. CDR1 is SGHAT and CDR2 is FQNNGV in the germline V gene. The CDR3 runs to 15 residues.

This rearrangement joins TRBV5-1 to TRBJ2-2; TRBD2 matches at 7 bases. V lost 4 bases, J lost 1 base, and 7 bases stayed unmatched. The germline CDR1 and CDR2 sequences are SGHRS and YFSETQ. This CDR3 is 16 amino acids long. The CDR3 spells CASSPPGTMNTGELFF. CDR3 coding DNA: TGCGCCAGCAGCCCTCCCGGGACTATGAACACCGGGGAGCTGTTTTTT.

The rearrangement joins TRBV9 to TRBJ2-7; 9 bases are a match to TRBD1. The CDR3 extends over 14 amino acids. CDR1 is SGDLS, CDR2 YYNGEE, per germline. V was pared by 2 bases and J by 3 bases, with 3 bases of the junction left unmatched. The CDR3 DNA reads TGTGCCAGCAGCGTGGGACAGGGCCTCTACGAGCAGTACTTC. Residues: CASSVGQGLYEQYF. The entire variable domain, with the rest obtained from reference TRBV9 and TRBJ2-7, is as follows: DSGVTQTPKHLITATGQRVTLRCSPRSGDLSVYWYQQSLDQGLQFLIQYYNGEERAKGNILERFSAQQFPDLHSELNLSSLELGDSALYFCASSVGQGLYEQYFGPGTRLTVT.

Only a few counts were recorded for this clone. This chain connects TRBV9 to TRBJ1-5; D is uncertain. In germline, CDR1 is SGDLS, CDR2 YYNGEE. This CDR3 contains 15 residues. The V end was cut by 5 bases, the J end by 0 bases, with 12 bases between. CDR3 coding DNA: TGTGCCAGCAGTCCTTACTCCTATAGCAATCAGCCCCAGCATTTT. Amino acid sequence: CASSPYSYSNQPQHF.

The rearrangement links TRBV28 to TRBJ2-3, with 7 bases fitting TRBD1. V lost 5 bases to trimming and J lost 1 base; unmatched junction nucleotides: 6. There are 15 residues in the CDR3. Germline V gene lookup returns CDR1 MDHEN and CDR2 SYDVKM. The DNA for the CDR3 is TGTGCCAGCAGTACGGGACAGCAGGGCACAGATACGCAGTATTTT. Its translation: CASSTGQQGTDTQYF.

The table lists this clone with a few counts. J is TRBJ1-2 and V is TRBV20-1; D call uncertain. Trimming left V 6 bases short and J 8 bases short, with 10 bases between. Germline loops: CDR1 DFQATT, CDR2 SNEGSKA (reference sequence). This CDR3 has 10 amino acids. CDR3 protein: CSAFSVGYTF. Written as DNA, the CDR3 is TGCAGTGCCTTTAGCGTAGGCTACACCTTC.

This clone has a single count. The J gene is TRBJ1-2, the V gene TRBV6-5; no definite D call. CDR1 is MNHEY, CDR2 SVGAGI, per germline. Deletions cut 0 bases from V and 0 bases from J, with 11 bases between. The CDR3 consists of 16 residues. The CDR3 sequence is CASSYSGSPPNYGYTF. The CDR3 nucleotides read TGTGCCAGCAGTTACTCTGGGAGTCCACCTAACTATGGCTACACCTTC.

The rearrangement links TRBV10-1 to TRBJ2-7; D gene ambiguous. CDR1 WNHNN and CDR2 SYGVQD come from the germline V gene (reference sequence). This CDR3 spans 12 amino acids. Trimming shortened V by 10 bases and J by 0 bases, and 10 bases separated the two germline ends. The CDR3 DNA reads TGCGCCATATCGTCTTACTCCTACGAGCAGTACTTC. It encodes CAISSYSYEQYF.

V is TRBV5-1 and J is TRBJ2-5, with D possibly TRBD2 on 6 matching bases. Trimming removed 2 bases at V and 1 base at J, with 15 bases between. There are 16 residues in the CDR3. Germline CDR1 reads SGHRS; CDR2 reads YFSETQ. The CDR3 loop is CASSLTGTVLQETQYF. The CDR3 DNA is TGCGCCAGCAGCTTAACCGGGACTGTCCTCCAAGAGACCCAGTACTTC.

J is TRBJ2-5 and V is TRBV4-3; D not certain. The V gene lost 1 base and the J gene lost 0 bases, with 6 bases spanning the gap. Germline CDR1 and CDR2: LGHNA and YSLEER. This CDR3 is built from 14 residues. The CDR3 reads CASSQAPNQETQYF. CDR3 DNA sequence: TGCGCCAGCAGCCAAGCACCTAACCAAGAGACCCAGTACTTC.

The V call is TRBV2, the J call TRBJ2-1; maybe TRBD1 (5 bases). CDR3 length equals 16 residues. The V gene lost 1 base and the J gene lost 1 base, with 11 bases spanning the gap. CDR1 is SNHLY and CDR2 is FYNNEI in the germline V gene. Here the CDR3 reads CASSEGTPPSYNEQFF. The CDR3 DNA reads as TGTGCCAGCAGTGAAGGGACACCACCTTCCTACAATGAGCAGTTCTTC.

The chain joins TRBV21-1 to TRBJ1-4; the table names TRBD1, a call not compared with the DNA. TRBV21-1 constitutes a pseudogene. The CDR3 runs to 14 residues. This CDR3 reads CASGPRGRREKLFF. Here the CDR3 DNA reads TGTGCCAGCGGTCCGAGGGGGCGTAGAGAAAAACTGTTTTTT.

The chain carries TRBV12-5 and TRBJ2-2; maybe TRBD1 (5 bases). The germline V gene has CDR1 LGHNT and CDR2 FRNRAP. Deletions cut 2 bases from V and 4 bases from J, with 14 bases between. CDR3 length equals 16 residues. CDR3 DNA: TGTGCTAGTGGTTTGAATTCAGGGCGAGGCACCGGGGAGCTGTTTTTT. It codes for CASGLNSGRGTGELFF.

The chain has TRBV6-1 and TRBJ2-5; 9 bases are a match to TRBD1. The germline CDR1 and CDR2 sequences are MNHNS and SASEGT. V lost 4 bases, J lost 4 bases, and 10 bases stayed unmatched. This CDR3 is 16 amino acids long. The CDR3 here is CASSGRDRVGAETQYF. The CDR3 DNA follows: TGTGCCAGCAGTGGAAGGGACAGGGTGGGGGCAGAGACCCAGTACTTC.

Concerning this clone itself: Other nucleotide sequences in the sample specify the same CDR3. The chain links TRBV20-1 to TRBJ2-1; no clear D gene. The CDR3 covers 11 residues. V was cut by 8 bases and J by 3 bases, with 8 bases left in between. Germline assignment: CDR1 DFQATT and CDR2 SNEGSKA (reference sequence). Here the CDR3 reads CSLEFYNEQFF. The CDR3 bases are TGCAGTCTTGAGTTCTACAATGAGCAGTTCTTC.

Here the CDR3 DNA reads TGTGCCAGCAGCCCGAGAGGGGGCTTCGACGAGCAGTACTTC. Translating gives CASSPRGGFDEQYF. The chain is built from TRBV13 and TRBJ2-7; 7 bases agree with TRBD1. The V and J ends lost 5 bases and 5 bases, in that order; junction bases with no gene match: 9. Germline CDR1 reads PRHDT; CDR2 reads FYEKMQ (reference sequence). This CDR3 is built from 14 residues.

This clone came up once. A read error may account for a junction end that differs from germline. The sample contains more than one DNA sequence encoding this CDR3. The rearrangement uses TRBV6-5 and TRBJ1-2; 7 nucleotides align to TRBD1. CDR1 MNHEY and CDR2 SVGAGI come from the germline V gene. CDR3 length: 15 residues. The DNA for the CDR3 is TGCGCCAGCAGTCAACGACAGGGAAGGACCTATGGCTACACCTTC. Its protein is CASSQRQGRTYGYTF.

The chain has TRBV7-6 and TRBJ2-2; 10 nucleotides align to TRBD1. V gave up 7 bases and J gave up 1 base; unmatched junction bases: 12. The CDR3 runs to 18 residues. Germline CDR1 SGHVS, CDR2 FNYEAQ. In nucleotides, the CDR3 is TGTGCCAGCACCCGCGCAACCGGGACAGGGGAGAACACCGGGGAGCTGTTTTTT. Translated, it gives CASTRATGTGENTGELFF.

This clone was seen only once. The V gene is TRBV5-1, the J gene TRBJ1-1; D gene uncertain. This CDR3 has 16 amino acids. The ends were cut back, 4 bases at V and 1 base at J, with 17 bases in the middle. Per the germline V gene, CDR1 is SGHRS and CDR2 is YFSETQ. This CDR3 reads CASSGLVMTGNTEAFF. CDR3 DNA: TGCGCCAGCAGCGGCCTCGTTATGACGGGGAACACTGAAGCTTTCTTT.

The chain links TRBV5-1 to TRBJ2-3, with 8 bases matching TRBD2. With 0 bases clipped from V and 2 bases from J, the junction kept 2 bases outside the gene matches. Germline CDR1 is SGHRS and CDR2 is YFSETQ. The CDR3 is 15 residues long. The chain's CDR3 is CASSLAGGDTDTQYF. In DNA form, the CDR3 reads TGCGCCAGCAGCTTGGCGGGGGGGGACACAGATACGCAGTATTTT.